This paragraph covers one T cell receptor (beta chain) sequence. This clonotype was seen only a few times. Its antigen target is currently unknown. A junction end diverges from the germline sequence, so it may reflect a read error. According to the study, the label for this sample's treatment or condition signals: roughly 11-day PBMC culture with coronavirus spike peptide pools or control peptides (ViraFEST assay). The study used the ViraFEST assay, which expanded antigen-specific T cells with peptide pools and then identified expanded clonotypes by TCR sequencing. The convalescent patients' positive SARS-CoV-2 PCR tests were from March to December 2020, which was before the Alpha, Beta and Delta variants emerged in the United States. Each well held around 2 million PBMCs cultured in IMDM containing roughly 5.5% human AB serum and around 10 IU/ml IL-2, with roughly 10 ug/ml peptide pools added. Half of the culture medium was replaced with fresh IL-2-containing medium on days 3 and 7. Once the cells had been in culture for about 10 days, the EasySep CD4+ T cell isolation kit was used to isolate CD4+ T cells by negative selection. PBMCs were separated from whole blood using Ficoll-Paque Plus gradient centrifugation and then either used fresh or cryopreserved at -140C. Each culture condition was generally run in triplicate wells.

The germline V gene (reference sequence) provides CDR1 SGHAT and CDR2 FQDESV. The CDR3 contains 15 residues, cysteine and phenylalanine counted. This entry keeps only the CDR3 DNA: 45 bases, framed from base 1. The library was built by means of PCR. TCR sequencing of DNA from cultured CD4+ T cells used the Oncomine TCR Beta short-read assay at the Johns Hopkins FTIC core. The QIAamp micro DNA kit was used to extract genomic DNA from the cultured CD4+ T cells. Oncomine TCR Beta libraries from cultured CD4+ T cells were pooled with unique dual indexes and sequenced on an Illumina iSeq 100. The authors' analysis ran thus. Non-productive sequences were removed, and CDR3s not starting with C, not ending with F or W, or shorter than 7 amino acids were discarded. The MANAFEST web application identified antigen-specific clonotypes by comparing peptide-stimulated wells against reference wells and other culture wells. To be called positive, a clone needed an FDR below 0.05, an odds ratio above 5, and a productive frequency above 0.1% in at least two of three replicate wells. A clonotype was classed as cross-reactive if the clonotype showed significant expansion both in SARS-CoV-2 spike wells and in at least one common cold coronavirus spike condition. Levenshtein distances (stringdist) and unrooted phylogenetic trees (ape) in R version 3.6.1 were used to assess CDR3 homology. In TCRdb, the public reads were trimmed at Q25 with fastp and aligned with MiXCR, with productive beta chains retained. Records with the same CDR3 protein are collapsed into one entry carrying the most frequent genes and DNA. TCRdb's processing, not the study's, gives the V and J calls here. The sample table shows fewer than 13,000 distinct CDR3 sequences, and 45% to 60% are seen once. Of the sample, approximately 20% falls within the top ten clones.

The data were obtained in a study of vaccination and CD4 T cells after COVID-19 (dated 2022 in TCRdb). Turning to the overall study: Every convalescent patient had a positive nasal swab PCR test for SARS-CoV-2, with mild disease in 9 or 10 patients and severe disease in one. Six males and four females were included in the convalescent cohort, with two Hispanic individuals, seven Caucasians, two Asians and one multiracial person represented. Two doses of either the Pfizer-BioNTech BNT162b2 vaccine (n=8) or the Moderna mRNA-1273 vaccine (n=2) were administered to participants. Post-COVID blood samples were collected from convalescent patients a median of approximately 100 days after diagnosis, with a range of about 35 to 170 days. Post-vaccine blood samples were taken a median of 72 days after the second vaccine dose, with a range of 14 to 241 days. Overlapping spike peptide pools from SARS-CoV-2 and from the common cold coronaviruses HCoV-NL63, HCoV-OC43 and HCoV-229E were used as culture stimuli. In control cultures, a CEFX viral epitope pool was used as positive control, an HIV-1 Nef peptide pool was used as negative control, or no peptide was added. In over 8 COVID-19 convalescent patients and 4 infection-naive healthy vaccine recipients, the spike-specific CD4+ TCR repertoire before mRNA vaccination was compared with the repertoire after mRNA vaccination.

Paper-wide results and their limitations: In convalescent patients, nearly all vaccine-specific clones (304 of 307) were found to be mono-reactive for SARS-CoV-2 spike rather than cross-reactive with common cold coronaviruses. The study included relatively few convalescent patients and did not analyze early timepoints after natural infection. The median number of SARS-CoV-2-reactive clonotypes rose from approximately 20 after infection to 38 after vaccination, but the change was not significant. In convalescent patients, a median roughly 85% of post-vaccine SARS-CoV-2-reactive clones were detected only after vaccination, suggesting vaccine-specific priming.

The clonotype comes from a human donor who had recovered from COVID-19. This receptor chain uses TRBV11-1 and TRBJ2-3, with a tentative D gene TRBD2 over 7 matching bases. The sample consisted of CD4+ T cells from blood, cultured in vitro. The nucleotide sequence is TGCGCCAGCAGCTTAGGGGGGGCCCCCACAGATACGCAGTATTTT. Translated, it reads CASSLGGAPTDTQYF. With the portions outside the CDR3 filled from the reference TRBV11-1 and TRBJ2-3 genes, the complete variable region becomes EAEVAQSPRYKITEKSQAVAFWCDPISGHATLYWYRQILGQGPELLVQFQDESVVDDSQLPKDRFSAERLKGVDSTLKIQPAELGDSAMYLCASSLGGAPTDTQYFGPGTRLTVL.